Reported below is one T cell receptor beta chain. Its antigen is unidentified. This may be a read error: a much more frequent sequence differs by one nucleotide. The CDR3 loop spans 14 amino acids. Germline V gene data show CDR1 as MGHRA and CDR2 as YSYEKL. Prepared libraries of TCR beta cDNA carried unique molecular identifiers. MiXCR was run by TCRdb on the PCR reads, yielding one entry per CDR3 protein. The sample has under 200,000 distinct CDR3 sequences, 29% seen once. The data were obtained in a study of post-analysis software for immune sequencing data. Study-wide findings and caveats: TRBV segments more frequent in patients than in controls numbered several and included TRBV5-6, TRBV5-1 and TRBV20-1.

The chain links TRBV4-1 to TRBJ2-7, with 7 bases identical to TRBD2. The origin of this receptor is a girl between 2 and 17 years old with multiple sclerosis. Sample: blood. The CDR3 nucleotides read TGCGCCGGCAGCCAAGGGACTATCTCCTACGAGCAGTACTTC. This encodes CAGSQGTISYEQYF.